The TCR beta chain under discussion was sequenced for a study of Ad26.COV2.S vaccination and SARS-CoV-2 variants. Data came from immunoSEQ multiplex PCR; TCRdb stores just in-frame clones and leaves some out. The sample lists more than 300,000 clones, about 86% occurring once. Treatment meaning: roughly 18 received Ad26.COV2.S at low or high dose, single or two shots; roughly five received placebo; per-sample allocation not given. Collection of the samples took place on day 63 after the first injection of vaccine or placebo. Vaccination employed an Ad26 vector expressing the Wuhan-strain SARS-CoV-2 spike. There are 16 residues in the CDR3. CDR1 is LNHDA, CDR2 SQIVND, per germline (reference sequence). Trimming pared 5 bases from V and 2 bases from J, leaving 18 bases between.

This clonotype was obtained from a person aged 18-60 years who received the Ad26.COV2.S COVID-19 vaccine or a placebo. The chain has TRBV19 and TRBJ2-5; D gene uncertain. The source material was peripheral blood, sampled in a trial of Ad26.COV2.S vaccine versus placebo. The CDR3 coding sequence is TGTGCCAGTAGTCATATCCCCCGGGCTAGACAAGAGACCCAGTACTTC. Amino acid sequence: CASSHIPRARQETQYF.